Each of the 15 T cell receptor beta chains below was sequenced from the same sample in a study of blood T cell repertoires in COVID-19. Produced via immunoSEQ multiplex PCR; TCRdb's table is partial and in-frame only. Among about 80,000 clones listed, roughly three quarters were seen once. Sequencing was performed on peripheral blood. The receptors were gathered from a man between 65 and 79 years old with active or convalescent COVID-19.

This clone was observed a handful of times. V usage is TRBV3-1 (or the pseudogene TRBV3-2) and J usage is TRBJ2-5, with no clear D. Per the germline V gene, CDR1 is LGHDT and CDR2 is YNNKEL (reference sequence). The V end lost 4 bases, the J end lost 1 base, and 4 bases lay between the germline ends. The CDR3 contains 12 residues. The CDR3 coding sequence is TGTGCCAGCAGCCGGCCCCAAGAGACCCAGTACTTC. This encodes CASSRPQETQYF.

V is TRBV6-5 and J is TRBJ2-3; 8 nucleotides line up with TRBD2. V lost 8 bases, J lost 3 bases, and 7 bases stayed unmatched. Germline values: CDR1 MNHEY, CDR2 SVGAGI. The CDR3 contains 14 residues. The CDR3 DNA sequence: TGTGCCAGCCTCGGGGGGGCAAAAACAGATACGCAGTATTTT. Translating it yields CASLGGAKTDTQYF.

This clone showed up just a few times. This chain links TRBV5-5 with TRBJ2-7; D may be TRBD1 (5 bases). The V end lost 6 bases, the J end lost 6 bases, and 19 bases lay between the germline ends. In germline, CDR1 is SGHKS, CDR2 YYEKEE (reference sequence). The CDR3 totals 14 residues. The CDR3 spells CASTIQWAGPEQYF. The CDR3 region has the DNA TGTGCCAGCACTATTCAATGGGCAGGGCCCGAGCAGTACTTC. Full variable domain (missing parts from reference TRBV5-5 and TRBJ2-7): DAGVTQSPTHLIKTRGQQVTLRCSPISGHKSVSWYQQVLGQGPQFIFQYYEKEERGRGNFPDRFSARQFPNYSSELNVNALLLGDSALYLCASTIQWAGPEQYFGPGTRLTVT.

On this clone itself: A read error may account for a junction end that differs from germline. V and J are TRBV24-1 and TRBJ2-1; D might be TRBD2 (5 bases). Germline CDR1 is KGHDR and CDR2 is SFDVKD. The CDR3 is made up of 16 amino acids. Here the CDR3 reads CATSDPGEDSHNEQFF. CDR3 DNA sequence: TGTGCCACCAGTGACCCGGGCGAGGACTCCCACAATGAGCAGTTCTTC.

This clone came up once. The rearrangement joins TRBV3-1 (or the pseudogene TRBV3-2) to TRBJ2-2; no clear D gene. With 2 bases removed from V and 2 bases from J, the gap between germline ends came to 3 bases. Germline V gene lookup returns CDR1 LGHDT and CDR2 YNNKEL (reference sequence). The CDR3 has 13 residues. The DNA for the CDR3 is TGTGCCAGCAGCCAATCTAACACCGGGGAGCTGTTTTTT. It codes for CASSQSNTGELFF.

The chain joins TRBV21-1 to TRBJ1-2. TRBV21-1 is reported as a pseudogene. The CDR3 sequence is 14 residues long. CDR3 sequence reads: CASSLWRGIYGYTF. The CDR3 DNA follows: TGTGCCAGCAGCCTCTGGAGGGGTATCTATGGCTACACCTTC.

The rearrangement joins TRBV2 to TRBJ2-4; TRBD2 might be the D (6 bases). CDR3 length equals 14 residues. In germline, CDR1 is SNHLY, CDR2 FYNNEI. V lost 6 bases, J lost 7 bases, and 16 bases lay in between. Written as DNA, the CDR3 is TGTGCCAGCAGGCCGGGGGTTCTGGGTAACATTCAGTACTTC. Protein sequence: CASRPGVLGNIQYF.

The count of this clone is one. The rearrangement links TRBV2 to TRBJ2-1; tentative D call: TRBD2 (5 bases). Trimming shortened V by 2 bases and J by 11 bases, and 13 bases separated the two germline ends. Germline V gene lookup returns CDR1 SNHLY and CDR2 FYNNEI. The CDR3 is made up of 13 amino acids. The CDR3 protein is CASSETMRAKQFF. The CDR3, as DNA: TGTGCCAGCAGTGAAACGATGAGGGCGAAGCAGTTCTTC.

This chain uses TRBV5-1 with TRBJ1-4; TRBD1 is a possible D gene (6 bases). This CDR3 comprises 15 residues. The germline V and J ends were trimmed by 1 base and 4 bases, with 11 bases remaining between them. Germline loops: CDR1 SGHRS, CDR2 YFSETQ. For the CDR3, the DNA is TGCGCCAGCAGCTTGCTGGGGGCAGGTAATGAAAAACTGTTTTTT. It encodes CASSLLGAGNEKLFF.

The chain couples TRBV28 to TRBJ1-3; 7 positions match TRBD1. The CDR3 extends over 14 amino acids. Germline values: CDR1 MDHEN, CDR2 SYDVKM. The ends lost 6 bases at V and 4 bases at J; junction bases unmatched: 6. The CDR3 protein is CASRTQGTGNTIYF. The CDR3 DNA follows: TGTGCCAGCAGAACACAGGGGACCGGAAACACCATATATTTT.

This clone appeared a single time. The J gene is TRBJ1-1, the V gene TRBV20-1; D not certain. Trimming shortened V by 1 base and J by 6 bases, and 6 bases separated the two germline ends. Germline V gives CDR1 DFQATT, CDR2 SNEGSKA (reference sequence). The CDR3 covers 11 residues. As DNA, the CDR3 is TGCAGTGCTAGAGGCGGCGCTGAAGCTTTCTTT. Encoded protein: CSARGGAEAFF.

V is TRBV2 and J is TRBJ1-4; D unclear. Between the trimmed V and J ends, which lost 0 bases and 8 bases, there was a span of 13 bases. The CDR3 totals 15 residues. Germline CDR1 SNHLY, CDR2 FYNNEI. This chain's CDR3 is CASSEALVSGEKLFF. CDR3 coding DNA: TGTGCCAGCAGTGAAGCGCTAGTGAGCGGAGAAAAACTGTTTTTT.

The gene calls are TRBV20-1 and TRBJ2-1, with D possibly matching TRBD1 (6 bases). With 5 bases removed from V and 8 bases from J, the gap between germline ends came to 10 bases. The CDR3 length is 11 residues. The V gene's germline CDR1 is DFQATT and CDR2 SNEGSKA (reference sequence). CDR3 DNA: TGCAGTGCTGGGGGCGGGTATGAGCAGTTCTTC. This encodes CSAGGGYEQFF.

The rearrangement links TRBV6-1 to TRBJ2-2, with D perhaps being TRBD1 or TRBD2 (5 bases each). This CDR3 comprises 15 residues. Deletions cut 4 bases from V and 6 bases from J, with 15 bases between. Germline lookup yields CDR1 MNHNS and CDR2 SASEGT. The CDR3, as DNA: TGTGCCAGCAGTGCAGCAGGGAGTCACGCCGGGGAGCTGTTTTTT. Translated, it gives CASSAAGSHAGELFF.

The V gene is TRBV7-9, the J gene TRBJ2-2; 9 bases are shared with TRBD1. This CDR3 region has 16 residues. Losses at the gene ends were 5 bases for V and 7 bases for J; bases not matched to a gene: 11. Germline CDR1 and CDR2: SEHNR and FQNEAQ (reference sequence). CDR3 DNA sequence: TGTGCCAGCAGCCGGCGCGGACAGGGGAATTACGGGGAGCTGTTTTTT. Its protein product is CASSRRGQGNYGELFF.